This T cell receptor beta chain is drawn from a study of cytomegalovirus exposure and HLA in healthy donors. Primers: 60 Vbeta forward and 13 Jbeta reverse. Assay used: immunoSEQ multiplex PCR; TCRdb lists only in-frame clones, some missing. Of 160,000 or so clones listed, approximately 84% are singletons. This receptor was identified in a male donor in good health and CMV-seropositive. Sequences were obtained from PBMCs.

Here the CDR3 reads CATSRDRRGEQYF. CDR3 DNA: TGTGCCACCAGCAGAGATCGAAGGGGCGAGCAGTACTTC. V and J are TRBV15 and TRBJ2-7, with D maybe TRBD1 (5 bases). V lost 0 bases and J lost 6, with 9 bases in between. The CDR3 sequence is 13 residues long. Germline V CDR1 and CDR2: LNHNV, YYDKDF (reference sequence). Variable domain in full (rest from reference TRBV15 and TRBJ2-7): DAMVIQNPRYQVTQFGKPVTLSCSQTLNHNVMYWYQQKSSQAPKLLFHYYDKDFNNEADTPDNFQSRRPNTSFCFLDIRSPGLGDTAMYLCATSRDRRGEQYFGPGTRLTVT.